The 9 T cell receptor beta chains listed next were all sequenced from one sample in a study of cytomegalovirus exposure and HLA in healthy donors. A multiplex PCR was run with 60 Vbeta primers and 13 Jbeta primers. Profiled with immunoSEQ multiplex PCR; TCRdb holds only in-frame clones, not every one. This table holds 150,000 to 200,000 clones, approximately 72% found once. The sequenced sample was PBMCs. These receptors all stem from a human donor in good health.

The CDR3 here is CASSLRGGHHEQYF. The CDR3 DNA sequence: TGTGCCAGCAGCTTGAGAGGGGGTCACCACGAGCAGTACTTC. This rearrangement joins TRBV5-4 to TRBJ2-7; D possibly corresponds to TRBD1 (6 bases). CDR3 size: 14 residues. Germline CDR1 and CDR2: SGHNT and YYREEE (reference sequence). V was cut by 1 base and J by 5 bases, with 13 bases left in between.

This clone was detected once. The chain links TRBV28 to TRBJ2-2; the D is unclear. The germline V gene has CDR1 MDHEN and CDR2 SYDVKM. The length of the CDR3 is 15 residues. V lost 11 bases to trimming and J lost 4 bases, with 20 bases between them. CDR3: CAAKRGPYITGELFF. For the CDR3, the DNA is TGTGCCGCTAAACGTGGTCCTTATATCACCGGGGAGCTGTTTTTT. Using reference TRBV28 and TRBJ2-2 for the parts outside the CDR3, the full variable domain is DVKVTQSSRYLVKRTGEKVFLECVQDMDHENMFWYRQDPGLGLRLIYFSYDVKMKEKGDIPEGYSVSREKKERFSLILESASTNQTSMYLCAAKRGPYITGELFFGEGSRLTVL.

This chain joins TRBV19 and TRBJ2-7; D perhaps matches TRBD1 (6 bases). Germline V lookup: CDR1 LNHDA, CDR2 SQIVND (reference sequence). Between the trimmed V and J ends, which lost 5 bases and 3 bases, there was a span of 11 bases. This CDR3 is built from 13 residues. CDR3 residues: CASSPGTHYEQYF. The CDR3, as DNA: TGTGCCAGTAGTCCCGGGACACACTACGAGCAGTACTTC.

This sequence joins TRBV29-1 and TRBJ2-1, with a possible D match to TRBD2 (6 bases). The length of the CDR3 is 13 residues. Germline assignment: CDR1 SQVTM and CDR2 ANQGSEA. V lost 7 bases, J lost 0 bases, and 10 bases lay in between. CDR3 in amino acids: CSASEGSYNEQFF. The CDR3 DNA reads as TGCAGCGCGTCGGAGGGCTCCTACAATGAGCAGTTCTTC.

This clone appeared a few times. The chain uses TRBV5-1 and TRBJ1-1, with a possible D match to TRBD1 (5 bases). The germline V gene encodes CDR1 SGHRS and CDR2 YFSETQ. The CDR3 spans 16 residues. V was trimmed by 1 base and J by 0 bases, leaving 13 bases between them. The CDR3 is CASSLWASGMNTEAFF. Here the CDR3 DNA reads TGCGCCAGCAGCTTGTGGGCCTCAGGGATGAACACTGAAGCTTTCTTT.

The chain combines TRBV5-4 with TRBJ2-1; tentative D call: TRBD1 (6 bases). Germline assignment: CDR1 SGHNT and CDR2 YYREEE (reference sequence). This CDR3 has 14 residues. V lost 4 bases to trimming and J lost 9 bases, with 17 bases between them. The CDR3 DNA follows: TGTGCCAGCAGCCCGCTACAGGGAACTGGTGAGCAGTTCTTC. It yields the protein CASSPLQGTGEQFF.

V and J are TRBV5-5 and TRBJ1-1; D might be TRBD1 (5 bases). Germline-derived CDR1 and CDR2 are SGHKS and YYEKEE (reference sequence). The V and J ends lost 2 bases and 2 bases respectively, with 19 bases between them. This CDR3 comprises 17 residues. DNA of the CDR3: TGTGCCAGCAGCTTAGGATCGTACACAGGCGCTAACACTGAAGCTTTCTTT. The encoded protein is CASSLGSYTGANTEAFF.

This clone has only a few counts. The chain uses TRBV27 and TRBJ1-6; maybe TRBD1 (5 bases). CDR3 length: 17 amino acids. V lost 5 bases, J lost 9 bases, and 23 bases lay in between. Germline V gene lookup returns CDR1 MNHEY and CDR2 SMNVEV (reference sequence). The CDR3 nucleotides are TGTGCCAGCAGTCCCGGGACTTCGGGCCCTCAATTTTCACCCCTCCACTTT. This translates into CASSPGTSGPQFSPLHF.

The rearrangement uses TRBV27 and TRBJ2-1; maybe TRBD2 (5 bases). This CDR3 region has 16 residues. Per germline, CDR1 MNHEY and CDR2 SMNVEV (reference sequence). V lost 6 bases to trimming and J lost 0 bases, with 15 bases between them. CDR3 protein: CASREDSESSYNEQFF. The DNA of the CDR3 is TGTGCCAGCAGAGAGGACTCGGAGAGCTCCTACAATGAGCAGTTCTTC.